The TCR beta chain under discussion was sequenced for a study of beta chain features in type 1 diabetes. Study findings and constraints: When Type 1 diabetes patients were examined, their TCRB CDR3s proved moderately but significantly shorter in all four CD4+ subsets.

Germline V gene lookup returns CDR1 SGHRS and CDR2 YFSETQ. The CDR3 runs 13 residues. V dropped 4 bases and J dropped 7; count of bases not matched to a gene: 5. This clone has a handful of counts. As yet, its antigen is unknown. Every isolated RNA sample was fully reverse transcribed, so sequencing captured expressed TCRB transcripts. Method: immunoSEQ multiplex PCR; TCRdb's copy keeps in-frame clones and lacks some. This sample has about 30,000 clones; around three fifths occur once, and the top ten carry under 1.5%. The TCR originated in a woman under 30 with type 1 diabetes. This chain connects TRBV5-1 to TRBJ2-1, with 7 bases matching TRBD2. The specimen sequenced was Tregs from blood. CDR3 region: CASSGGGTNEQFF. CDR3 sequence (DNA): TGCGCCAGCAGCGGGGGGGGGACTAATGAGCAGTTCTTC.